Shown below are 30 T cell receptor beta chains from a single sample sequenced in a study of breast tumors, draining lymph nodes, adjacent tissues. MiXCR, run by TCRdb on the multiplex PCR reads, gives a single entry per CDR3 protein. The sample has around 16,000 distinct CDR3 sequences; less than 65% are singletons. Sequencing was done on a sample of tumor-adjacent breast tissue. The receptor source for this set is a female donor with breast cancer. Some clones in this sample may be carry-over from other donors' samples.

The CDR3 coding sequence is TGCGCCAGCAGCGGAACCGGGACCTTTACAACCGGGCAGTACTTC. Its protein is CASSGTGTFTTGQYF. This chain links TRBV5-1 with TRBJ2-7, with D perhaps given as TRBD1 or TRBD2 (5 bases each). V was trimmed by 4 bases and J by 9 bases, leaving 23 bases between them. CDR3 length equals 15 residues. Germline V gene sequence: CDR1 SGHRS, CDR2 YFSETQ.

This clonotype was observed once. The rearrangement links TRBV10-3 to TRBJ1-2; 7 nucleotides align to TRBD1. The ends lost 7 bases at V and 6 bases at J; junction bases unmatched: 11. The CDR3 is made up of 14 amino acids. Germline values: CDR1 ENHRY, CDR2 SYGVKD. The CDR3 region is CAINQERGLDGYTF. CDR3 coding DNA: TGTGCCATCAACCAGGAAAGGGGGCTTGATGGCTACACCTTC.

This CDR3 is CSARGPRGLSSGNTIYF. The CDR3 coding sequence is TGCAGTGCTAGAGGGCCCAGGGGCCTATCCTCTGGAAACACCATATATTTT. The chain employs TRBV20-1 and TRBJ1-3; possibly TRBD1 for D (6 bases). Trimming shortened V by 1 base and J by 0 bases, and 16 bases separated the two germline ends. Germline V gene sequence: CDR1 DFQATT, CDR2 SNEGSKA (reference sequence). The CDR3 sequence is 17 residues long.

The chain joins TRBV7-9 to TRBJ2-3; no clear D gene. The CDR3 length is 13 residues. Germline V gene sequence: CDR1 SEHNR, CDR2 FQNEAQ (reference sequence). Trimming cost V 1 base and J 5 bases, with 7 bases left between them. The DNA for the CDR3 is TGTGCCAGCAGCTTAGGCTCCCGAGATACGCAGTATTTT. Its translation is CASSLGSRDTQYF.

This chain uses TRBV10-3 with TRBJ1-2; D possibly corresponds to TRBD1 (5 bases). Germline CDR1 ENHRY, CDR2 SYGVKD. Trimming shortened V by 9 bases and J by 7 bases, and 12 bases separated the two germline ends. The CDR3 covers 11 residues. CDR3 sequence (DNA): TGTGCCATATCCGGGACTGCTGGCTACACCTTC. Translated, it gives CAISGTAGYTF.

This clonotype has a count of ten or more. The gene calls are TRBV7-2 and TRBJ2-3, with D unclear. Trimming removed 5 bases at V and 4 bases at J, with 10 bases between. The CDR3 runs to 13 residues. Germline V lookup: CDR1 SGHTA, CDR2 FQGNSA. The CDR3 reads CASSASVSDTQYF. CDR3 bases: TGTGCCAGCAGCGCTTCCGTATCAGATACGCAGTATTTT.

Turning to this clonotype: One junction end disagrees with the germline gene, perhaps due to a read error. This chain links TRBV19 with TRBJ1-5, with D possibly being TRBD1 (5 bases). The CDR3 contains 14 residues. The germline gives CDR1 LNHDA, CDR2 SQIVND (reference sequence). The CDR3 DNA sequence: TGTGCCAGTAGGAGGGGAGGCGGCAATCAGCTCCAGCATTTT. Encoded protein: CASRRGGGNQLQHF.

The CDR3 reads CSARPGATNEKLFF. DNA of the CDR3: TGCAGTGCTAGACCCGGGGCAACTAATGAAAAACTGTTTTTT. The rearrangement links TRBV20-1 to TRBJ1-4; D is ambiguous. CDR1 and CDR2 from the germline V gene are DFQATT and SNEGSKA (reference sequence). The CDR3 is 14 residues long. The V gene lost 2 bases and the J gene lost 0 bases, with 7 bases spanning the gap.

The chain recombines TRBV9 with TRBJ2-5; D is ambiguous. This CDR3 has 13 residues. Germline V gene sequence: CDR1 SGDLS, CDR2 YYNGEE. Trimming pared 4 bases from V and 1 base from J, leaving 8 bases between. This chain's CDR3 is CASSIGFQETQYF. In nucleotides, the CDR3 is TGTGCCAGCAGCATAGGATTCCAAGAGACCCAGTACTTC. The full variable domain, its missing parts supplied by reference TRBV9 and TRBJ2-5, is DSGVTQTPKHLITATGQRVTLRCSPRSGDLSVYWYQQSLDQGLQFLIQYYNGEERAKGNILERFSAQQFPDLHSELNLSSLELGDSALYFCASSIGFQETQYFGPGTRLLVL.

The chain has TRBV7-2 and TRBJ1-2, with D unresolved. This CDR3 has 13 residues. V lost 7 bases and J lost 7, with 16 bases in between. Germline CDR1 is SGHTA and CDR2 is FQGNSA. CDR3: CASTTDVLGGYTF. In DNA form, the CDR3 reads TGTGCCAGCACCACGGACGTACTCGGTGGCTACACCTTC.

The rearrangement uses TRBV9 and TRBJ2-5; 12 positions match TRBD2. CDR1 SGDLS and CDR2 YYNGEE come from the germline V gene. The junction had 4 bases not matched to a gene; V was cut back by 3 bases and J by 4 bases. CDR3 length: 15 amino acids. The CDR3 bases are TGTGCCAGCAGCGGTGGGACTAGCGGGCGAGAGACCCAGTACTTC. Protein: CASSGGTSGRETQYF.

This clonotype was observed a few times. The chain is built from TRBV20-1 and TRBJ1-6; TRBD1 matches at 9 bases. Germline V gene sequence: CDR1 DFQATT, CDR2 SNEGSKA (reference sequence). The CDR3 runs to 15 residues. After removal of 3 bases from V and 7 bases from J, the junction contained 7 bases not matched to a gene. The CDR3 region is CSASRGQGVNSPLHF. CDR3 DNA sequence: TGCAGTGCTAGTCGGGGACAGGGTGTCAATTCACCCCTCCACTTT.

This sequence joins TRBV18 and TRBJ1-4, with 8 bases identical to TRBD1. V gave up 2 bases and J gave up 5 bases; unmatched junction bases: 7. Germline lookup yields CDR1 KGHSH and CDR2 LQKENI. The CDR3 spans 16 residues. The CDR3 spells CASSPMSRQGNEKLFF. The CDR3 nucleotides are TGTGCCAGCTCACCAATGTCGAGACAGGGGAATGAAAAACTGTTTTTT.

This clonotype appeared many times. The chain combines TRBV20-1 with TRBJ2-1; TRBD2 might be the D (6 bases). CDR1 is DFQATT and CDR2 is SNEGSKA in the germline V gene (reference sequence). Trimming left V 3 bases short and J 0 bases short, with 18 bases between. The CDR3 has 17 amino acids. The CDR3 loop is CSASPSSETFSYNEQFF. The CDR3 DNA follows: TGCAGTGCTAGTCCCTCTAGCGAGACCTTCTCCTACAATGAGCAGTTCTTC.

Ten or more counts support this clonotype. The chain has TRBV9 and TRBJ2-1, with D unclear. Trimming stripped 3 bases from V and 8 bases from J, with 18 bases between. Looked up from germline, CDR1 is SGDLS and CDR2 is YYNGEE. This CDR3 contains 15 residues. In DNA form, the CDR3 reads TGTGCCAGCAGCGCTCGAGGTGATAGCCGCTATGAGCAGTTCTTC. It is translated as CASSARGDSRYEQFF.

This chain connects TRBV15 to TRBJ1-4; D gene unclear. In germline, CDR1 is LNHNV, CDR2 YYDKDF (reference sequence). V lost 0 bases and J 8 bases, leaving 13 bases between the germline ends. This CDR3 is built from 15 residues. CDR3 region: CATSREGRMMEKLFF. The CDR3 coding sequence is TGTGCCACCAGCAGAGAGGGCAGGATGATGGAAAAACTGTTTTTT.

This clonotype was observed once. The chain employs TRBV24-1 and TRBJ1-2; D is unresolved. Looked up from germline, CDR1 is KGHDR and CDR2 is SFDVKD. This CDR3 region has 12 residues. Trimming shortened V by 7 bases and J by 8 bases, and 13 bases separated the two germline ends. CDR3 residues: CATSRGIGGYTF. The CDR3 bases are TGTGCCACCAGCCGAGGGATCGGAGGCTACACCTTC.

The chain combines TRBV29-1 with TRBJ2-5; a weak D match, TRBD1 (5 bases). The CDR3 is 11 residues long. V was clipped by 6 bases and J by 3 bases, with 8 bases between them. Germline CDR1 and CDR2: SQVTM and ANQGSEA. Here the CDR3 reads CSVQVKETQYF. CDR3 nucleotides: TGCAGCGTACAGGTAAAAGAGACCCAGTACTTC.

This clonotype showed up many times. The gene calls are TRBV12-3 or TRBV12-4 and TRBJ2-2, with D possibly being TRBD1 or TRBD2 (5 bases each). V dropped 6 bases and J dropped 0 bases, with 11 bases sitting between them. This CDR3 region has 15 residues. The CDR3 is CASRRDASNTGELFF. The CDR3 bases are TGTGCCAGCAGACGGGACGCCTCGAACACCGGGGAGCTGTTTTTT.

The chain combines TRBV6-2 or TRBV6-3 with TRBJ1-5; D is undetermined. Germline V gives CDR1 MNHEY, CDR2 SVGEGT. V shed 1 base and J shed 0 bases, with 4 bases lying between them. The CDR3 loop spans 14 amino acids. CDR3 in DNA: TGTGCCAGCAGTTACTTCAATAGCAATCAGCCCCAGCATTTT. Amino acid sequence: CASSYFNSNQPQHF.

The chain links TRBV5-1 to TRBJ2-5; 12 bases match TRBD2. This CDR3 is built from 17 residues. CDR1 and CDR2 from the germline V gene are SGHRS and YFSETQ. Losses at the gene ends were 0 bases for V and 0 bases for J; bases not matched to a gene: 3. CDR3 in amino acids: CASSLVLAGGYQETQYF. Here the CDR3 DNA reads TGCGCCAGCAGCTTGGTCCTAGCGGGAGGGTACCAAGAGACCCAGTACTTC.

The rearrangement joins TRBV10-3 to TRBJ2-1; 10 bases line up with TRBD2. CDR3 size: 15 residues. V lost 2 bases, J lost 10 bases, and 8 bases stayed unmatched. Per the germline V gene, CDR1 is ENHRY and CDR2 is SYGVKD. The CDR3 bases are TGTGCCATCAGTGAGGGGCTAGCGGGAGTGAGGGAGCAGTTCTTC. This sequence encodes CAISEGLAGVREQFF.

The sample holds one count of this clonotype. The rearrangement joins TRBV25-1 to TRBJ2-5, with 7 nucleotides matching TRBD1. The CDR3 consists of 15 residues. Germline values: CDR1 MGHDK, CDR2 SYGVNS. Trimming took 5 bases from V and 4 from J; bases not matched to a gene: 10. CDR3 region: CASSTGTDQRETQYF. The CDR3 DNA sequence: TGTGCCAGCAGTACCGGGACAGACCAACGAGAGACCCAGTACTTC.

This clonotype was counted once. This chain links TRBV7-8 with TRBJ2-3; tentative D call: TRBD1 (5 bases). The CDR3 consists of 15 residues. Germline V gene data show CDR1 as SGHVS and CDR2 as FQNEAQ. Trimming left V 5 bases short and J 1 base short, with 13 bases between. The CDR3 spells CASSILDTGTDTQYF. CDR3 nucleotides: TGTGCCAGCAGCATCCTGGACACGGGCACAGATACGCAGTATTTT.

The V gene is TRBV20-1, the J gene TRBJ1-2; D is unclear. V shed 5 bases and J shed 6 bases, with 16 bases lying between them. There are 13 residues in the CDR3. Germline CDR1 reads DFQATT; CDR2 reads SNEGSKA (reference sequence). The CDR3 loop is CSARERSGDGYTF. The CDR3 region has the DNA TGCAGTGCTCGCGAACGCTCAGGAGATGGCTACACCTTC.

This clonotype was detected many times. CDR3 amino acids: CASSRQGRIGELFF. The CDR3 region has the DNA TGTGCCAGCAGCCGCCAGGGGAGGATCGGGGAGCTGTTTTTT. The chain carries TRBV14 and TRBJ2-2; D may correspond to TRBD1 or TRBD2 (6 bases each). The CDR3 has 14 residues. Per the germline V gene, CDR1 is SGHDN and CDR2 is FVKESK. V shed 4 bases and J shed 7 bases, with 13 bases lying between them. Drawing the rest from reference TRBV14 and TRBJ2-2, the complete variable domain is EAGVTQFPSHSVIEKGQTVTLRCDPISGHDNLYWYRRVMGKEIKFLLHFVKESKQDESGMPNNRFLAERTGGTYSTLKVQPAELEDSGVYFCASSRQGRIGELFFGEGSRLTVL.

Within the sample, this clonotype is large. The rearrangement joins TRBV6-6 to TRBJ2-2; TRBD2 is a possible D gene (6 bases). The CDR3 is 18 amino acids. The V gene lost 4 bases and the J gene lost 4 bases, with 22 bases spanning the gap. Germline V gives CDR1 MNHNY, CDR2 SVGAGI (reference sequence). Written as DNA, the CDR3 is TGTGCCAGCAGTTTTCCCATCCGTACTAGCAGTGGCACCGGGGAGCTGTTTTTT. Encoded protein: CASSFPIRTSSGTGELFF.

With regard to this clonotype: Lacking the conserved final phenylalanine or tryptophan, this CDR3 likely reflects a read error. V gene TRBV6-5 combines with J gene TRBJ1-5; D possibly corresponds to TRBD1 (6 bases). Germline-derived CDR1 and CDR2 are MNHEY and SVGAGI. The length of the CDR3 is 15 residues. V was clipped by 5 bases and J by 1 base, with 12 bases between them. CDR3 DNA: TGTGCCAGCAGTAACGGGGGCGCGAGCAATCAGCCCCAGCATTTG. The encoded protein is CASSNGGASNQPQHL.

The CDR3 DNA sequence: TGTGCCAGTAGCACTCCTCCCACCTTC. Its protein product is CASSTPPTF. The chain has TRBV19 and TRBJ1-2; no definite D call. Germline lookup yields CDR1 LNHDA and CDR2 SQIVND (reference sequence). This CDR3 comprises 9 residues. V lost 6 bases, J lost 13 bases, and 9 bases lay in between. Full variable domain (remainder filled in from reference TRBV19 and TRBJ1-2): DGGITQSPKYLFRKEGQNVTLSCEQNLNHDAMYWYRQDPGQGLRLIYYSQIVNDFQKGDIAEGYSVSREKKESFPLTVTSAQKNPTAFYLCASSTPPTFGSGTRLTVV.

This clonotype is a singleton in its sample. CDR3 coding DNA: TGTGCCATCAGAGGGACCGTAGACTACACCTTC. It translates to CAIRGTVDYTF. The chain links TRBV10-3 to TRBJ1-2; D might be TRBD1 (5 bases). Germline values: CDR1 ENHRY, CDR2 SYGVKD. Trimming removed 6 bases at V and 10 bases at J, with 12 bases between. The CDR3 loop spans 11 amino acids.